These 22 T cell receptor beta chains share one sample of origin, sequenced in a study of early T cells in non-severe SARS-CoV-2 infection. TCRdb re-analysed the 5' RACE reads in MiXCR, keeping a single row per CDR3 protein. The data contain about 110,000 distinct CDR3 sequences, 11% of them singletons. The sample consisted of whole blood. These receptors were obtained from an adult who was a healthcare worker with PCR-confirmed SARS-CoV-2 infection or an uninfected control (not recorded which).

The chain carries TRBV5-1 and TRBJ2-5, with D tentatively TRBD2 (6 bases). Germline CDR1 reads SGHRS; CDR2 reads YFSETQ. This CDR3 region has 14 residues. Trimming took 7 bases from V and 1 from J, leaving 14 bases between them. CDR3 DNA: TGCGCCAGCGGACGGCTGGGACTCCAAGAGACCCAGTACTTC. Translation gives CASGRLGLQETQYF.

This clonotype was observed a handful of times. The gene calls are TRBV2 and TRBJ1-1; D remains unclear. The CDR3 has 15 amino acids. Per germline, CDR1 SNHLY and CDR2 FYNNEI. Between the trimmed V and J ends, which lost 0 bases and 0 bases, there was a span of 8 bases. CDR3 coding DNA: TGTGCCAGCAGTGAAGCAGGACGGTTGAACACTGAAGCTTTCTTT. The encoded protein is CASSEAGRLNTEAFF.

V and J are TRBV28 and TRBJ1-1; TRBD1 might be the D (6 bases). The V end lost 7 bases, the J end lost 0 bases, and 15 bases lay between the germline ends. Germline CDR1 MDHEN, CDR2 SYDVKM. The CDR3 runs 15 residues. This CDR3 is CASTQEGGLNTEAFF. The CDR3 bases are TGTGCCAGCACCCAAGAGGGGGGGCTGAACACTGAAGCTTTCTTT.

This clonotype has a count of ten or more. The chain links TRBV5-4 to TRBJ1-1, with D maybe TRBD1 (6 bases). This CDR3 comprises 13 residues. Germline V gives CDR1 SGHNT, CDR2 YYREEE (reference sequence). Between the trimmed V and J ends, which lost 7 bases and 4 bases, there was a span of 14 bases. CDR3 bases: TGTGCCAGCGGTCGGGGGGGCGTCACTGAAGCTTTCTTT. It yields the protein CASGRGGVTEAFF.

This clonotype showed up just a few times. V and J are TRBV5-1 and TRBJ2-7; D is undetermined. This CDR3 has 13 amino acids. V was shortened by 2 bases and J by 3 bases, with 9 bases between the two germline ends. The germline gives CDR1 SGHRS, CDR2 YFSETQ. CDR3 loop: CASSLWTDYEQYF. The CDR3 region has the DNA TGCGCCAGCAGCTTATGGACGGACTACGAGCAGTACTTC.

This clonotype was observed at least ten times. The rearrangement links TRBV7-8 to TRBJ2-6; no definite D call. CDR1 is SGHVS and CDR2 is FQNEAQ in the germline V gene. Trimming stripped 5 bases from V and 1 base from J, with 24 bases between. This CDR3 is 20 amino acids long. The CDR3 loop is CASSRPRVPRIGSGANVLTF. The CDR3 DNA is TGTGCCAGCAGCAGGCCCCGGGTCCCGCGCATTGGTTCTGGGGCCAACGTCCTGACTTTC. The complete variable domain, with remaining parts taken from reference TRBV7-8 and TRBJ2-6, reads GAGVSQSPRYKVAKRGQDVALRCDPISGHVSLFWYQQALGQGPEFLTYFQNEAQLDKSGLPSDRFFAERPEGSVSTLKIQRTQQEDSAVYLCASSRPRVPRIGSGANVLTFGAGSRLTVL.

Here the CDR3 reads CASSYSGIDTQYF. The CDR3 bases are TGTGCCAGCAGTTACTCCGGGATAGATACGCAGTATTTT. This chain connects TRBV6-5 to TRBJ2-3; perhaps TRBD2 as D (5 bases). V was clipped by 0 bases and J by 5 bases, with 6 bases between them. The germline V gene has CDR1 MNHEY and CDR2 SVGAGI. The CDR3 consists of 13 residues.

At least ten counts were recorded for this clonotype. The chain employs TRBV9 and TRBJ1-6; D not certain. The V gene's germline CDR1 is SGDLS and CDR2 YYNGEE. Trimming removed 0 bases from V and 8 bases from J, with 15 bases in between. This CDR3 comprises 16 residues. The CDR3 sequence: CASSVAGSGLDSPLHF. CDR3 DNA: TGTGCCAGCAGCGTAGCTGGGTCGGGATTGGATTCACCCCTCCACTTT.

This clonotype was picked up a small number of times. This chain connects TRBV9 to TRBJ2-3; D is possibly TRBD2 (6 bases). The V and J ends lost 0 bases and 5 bases respectively, with 10 bases between them. Germline V gene sequence: CDR1 SGDLS, CDR2 YYNGEE. The CDR3 is 14 residues long. CDR3 residues: CASSVGLAQDTQYF. In DNA form, the CDR3 reads TGTGCCAGCAGCGTAGGCCTAGCGCAAGATACGCAGTATTTT.

This clonotype was seen a handful of times. The V call is TRBV5-1, the J call TRBJ2-7, with 8 bases aligning to TRBD1. The CDR3 runs to 15 residues. The J segment lost 2 bases and the V segment lost 3 bases, leaving 7 bases of the junction unmatched. Germline values: CDR1 SGHRS, CDR2 YFSETQ. CDR3 in DNA: TGCGCCAGCAGCTATGGAGGGACAGGCACCTACGAGCAGTACTTC. This gives the protein CASSYGGTGTYEQYF.

As for this clonotype: A read error is likely, as this CDR3 ends without the conserved phenylalanine or tryptophan. In DNA form, the CDR3 reads TGTGCCACCAGCCAAGGCGGAACAGGGGGCACGGGAGTCTCCTACGAGCAGTACATC. Its translation: CATSQGGTGGTGVSYEQYI. The chain links TRBV15 to TRBJ2-7, with 9 bases fitting TRBD1. Per germline, CDR1 LNHNV and CDR2 YYDKDF (reference sequence). With V trimmed by 5 bases and J by 0 bases, 17 bases remained unmatched. CDR3 length: 19 amino acids.

In nucleotides, the CDR3 is TGTGCCAGCAGCCCATACCCTCCTTGGGGACAGGGGTATAATGAGCAGTTCTTC. Amino acids: CASSPYPPWGQGYNEQFF. The chain has TRBV28 and TRBJ2-1; TRBD1 matches 10 bases. Germline CDR1 MDHEN, CDR2 SYDVKM. V shed 6 bases and J 7 bases; nucleotides not matched to a gene: 18. The CDR3 runs to 18 residues.

This clonotype was seen a few times. The rearrangement links TRBV5-5 to TRBJ1-5, with a possible D match to TRBD1 (5 bases). The length of the CDR3 is 13 residues. Trimming took off 0 bases at V and 10 bases at J, with 11 bases between the two ends. Per germline, CDR1 SGHKS and CDR2 YYEKEE (reference sequence). The CDR3 nucleotides are TGTGCCAGCAGCTTGGGGCCGGGGCACCCCCAGCATTTT. Residues: CASSLGPGHPQHF.

At least ten counts were recorded for this clonotype. This chain uses TRBV9 with TRBJ2-3; tentative D call: TRBD2 (5 bases). Germline-derived CDR1 and CDR2 are SGDLS and YYNGEE. There are 13 residues in the CDR3. The V and J ends lost 3 bases and 3 bases respectively, with 8 bases between them. DNA for the CDR3: TGTGCCAGCAGCGGAGGACTTACAGATACGCAGTATTTT. Protein sequence: CASSGGLTDTQYF.

This clonotype was detected ten times or more. The genes are TRBV20-1 and TRBJ2-1; TRBD2 matches 11 bases. Germline V gene data show CDR1 as DFQATT and CDR2 as SNEGSKA (reference sequence). The CDR3 runs 15 residues. The V segment lost 6 bases and the J segment 4 bases; nucleotides outside the gene matches: 8. The CDR3 coding sequence is TGCAGTGCCCTCCCTGGGACTAGCGGATACAATGAGCAGTTCTTC. It is translated as CSALPGTSGYNEQFF.

This clonotype was detected only a few times. CDR3 nucleotides: TGTGCCAGCAGCCCAGTCCGCGGCGGCTCCTACAATGAGCAGTTCTTC. Its protein product is CASSPVRGGSYNEQFF. This sequence joins TRBV7-9 and TRBJ2-1; no definite D call. Germline CDR1 SEHNR, CDR2 FQNEAQ (reference sequence). The CDR3 contains 16 residues. Deletions cut 5 bases from V and 0 bases from J, with 14 bases between.

The V call is TRBV10-3, the J call TRBJ2-7; D is uncertain. The CDR3 is 15 amino acids. Per the germline V gene, CDR1 is ENHRY and CDR2 is SYGVKD. The germline V and J ends were trimmed by 2 bases and 2 bases, with 13 bases remaining between them. CDR3 DNA: TGTGCCATCAGTGAGGAAAGTTTAGCCCCCTACGAGCAGTACTTC. It codes for CAISEESLAPYEQYF.

This clonotype was picked up many times. The chain employs TRBV7-2 and TRBJ2-1; the D gene could be TRBD1 or TRBD2 (6 bases each). The CDR3 loop spans 15 amino acids. The germline gives CDR1 SGHTA, CDR2 FQGNSA. V was clipped by 2 bases and J by 4 bases, with 12 bases between them. The chain's CDR3 is CASSLMGGTYNEQFF. The DNA of the CDR3 is TGTGCCAGCAGCTTAATGGGCGGGACATACAATGAGCAGTTCTTC.

The chain carries TRBV13 and TRBJ1-4; D gene ambiguous. With 8 bases removed from V and 3 bases from J, the gap between germline ends came to 19 bases. Germline assignment: CDR1 PRHDT and CDR2 FYEKMQ (reference sequence). This CDR3 comprises 16 residues. The CDR3 here is CASRSLGERANEKLFF. CDR3 in DNA: TGTGCCAGCCGCTCCCTAGGAGAGCGAGCTAATGAAAAACTGTTTTTT.

This clonotype appeared many times. CDR3 amino acids: CAISEFSLAGGLFEQYF. The CDR3 DNA reads as TGTGCCATCAGTGAGTTCTCCCTAGCGGGAGGGTTGTTCGAGCAGTACTTC. The chain links TRBV10-3 to TRBJ2-7; 12 nucleotides agree with TRBD2. The CDR3 is 17 residues long. Germline values: CDR1 ENHRY, CDR2 SYGVKD. J was trimmed by 6 bases and V by 1 base; bases with no gene match: 10.

This clonotype was observed a few times. This sequence joins TRBV3-1 and TRBJ2-7; TRBD2 agrees at 12 bases. Germline loops: CDR1 LGHDT, CDR2 YNNKEL (reference sequence). The V and J ends lost 3 bases and 1 base, in that order; junction bases with no gene match: 1. This CDR3 is built from 15 residues. The DNA of the CDR3 is TGTGCCAGCAGCCACGGACTAGCGGGGTCCTACGAGCAGTACTTC. Protein: CASSHGLAGSYEQYF.

This clonotype was seen ten or more times. V gene TRBV20-1 combines with J gene TRBJ2-2; the match to TRBD2 covers 10 bases. After removal of 6 bases from V and 5 bases from J, the junction contained 6 bases not matched to a gene. In germline, CDR1 is DFQATT, CDR2 SNEGSKA (reference sequence). The CDR3 is 14 residues long. CDR3 loop: CSASSGSRTGELFF. The CDR3 nucleotides are TGCAGTGCCTCTAGCGGGAGTAGGACCGGGGAGCTGTTTTTT.